One TCR beta chain is described in this entry. Antigen unknown. The PCR used 60 Vbeta and 13 Jbeta primers. Sequenced by immunoSEQ multiplex PCR; TCRdb stores in-frame clones only, minus some. The top ten hold approximately 1.1% of the sample, which has roughly 130,000 clones, about 82% seen once. V was pared by 6 bases and J by 0 bases, with 9 bases between. The CDR3 is made up of 14 amino acids. Germline CDR1 MNHEY, CDR2 SVGAGI. The sample comes from a study of cytomegalovirus exposure and HLA in healthy donors. General observations from the study: There were reportedly fewer N-insertions in an Asian-associated ancestry cluster than the roughly 670-donor mean, in a later analysis.

The TCR originated in a boy younger than 18 in good health and CMV-seronegative. This chain links TRBV6-5 with TRBJ1-5; possibly TRBD1 for D (6 bases). Sequencing input: PBMCs. Here the CDR3 reads CASRRDNSNQPQHF. CDR3 sequence (DNA): TGTGCCAGCAGACGGGACAATAGCAATCAGCCCCAGCATTTT.